This TCR beta chain is drawn from a study of blood T cell repertoires in COVID-19. The trim removed 1 base at V and 6 bases at J, leaving 2 bases unmatched. Germline V gene lookup returns CDR1 SGHAT and CDR2 FQNNGV. The CDR3 loop spans 13 amino acids. Produced via immunoSEQ multiplex PCR; TCRdb's table is partial and in-frame only. This table holds just over 200,000 clones, about 78% found once. The source is a woman in her 70s with acute or convalescent COVID-19. The chain joins TRBV11-2 to TRBJ2-5; TRBD2 matches at 7 bases. Sequenced: peripheral blood. In nucleotides, the CDR3 is TGTGCCAGCAGCTTAGCGGGGGGACAGACCCAGTACTTC. Translating gives CASSLAGGQTQYF.